This record concerns one T cell receptor beta chain sequence. Its specificity is unknown. These data originate in a study of cytomegalovirus exposure and HLA in healthy donors. The CDR3 spans 14 residues. Germline-derived CDR1 and CDR2 are SGHRS and YFSETQ. The V end lost 1 base, the J end lost 2 bases, and 10 bases lay between the germline ends. These donors, healthy bone marrow donors, were studied. Whole-study findings and limits: An analysis was carried out later, and it reportedly showed fewer N-insertions in an Asian-associated ancestry cluster than the approximately 660-donor mean.

The primer mix had 60 Vbeta and 13 Jbeta primers. Only in-frame clones appear in the TCRdb table, and some are missing; sequencing was by immunoSEQ multiplex PCR. This table has 90,000 to 120,000 clones, under 80% appearing once. The sequencing input was PBMCs. The genes are TRBV5-1 and TRBJ2-7; unclear D gene. The sequence was obtained from a woman aged 40-49 years in good health and CMV-seropositive. CDR3 nucleotide sequence: TGCGCCAGCAGCTTGATAAGCTCTACCTACGAGCAGTACTTC. Its translation is CASSLISSTYEQYF.